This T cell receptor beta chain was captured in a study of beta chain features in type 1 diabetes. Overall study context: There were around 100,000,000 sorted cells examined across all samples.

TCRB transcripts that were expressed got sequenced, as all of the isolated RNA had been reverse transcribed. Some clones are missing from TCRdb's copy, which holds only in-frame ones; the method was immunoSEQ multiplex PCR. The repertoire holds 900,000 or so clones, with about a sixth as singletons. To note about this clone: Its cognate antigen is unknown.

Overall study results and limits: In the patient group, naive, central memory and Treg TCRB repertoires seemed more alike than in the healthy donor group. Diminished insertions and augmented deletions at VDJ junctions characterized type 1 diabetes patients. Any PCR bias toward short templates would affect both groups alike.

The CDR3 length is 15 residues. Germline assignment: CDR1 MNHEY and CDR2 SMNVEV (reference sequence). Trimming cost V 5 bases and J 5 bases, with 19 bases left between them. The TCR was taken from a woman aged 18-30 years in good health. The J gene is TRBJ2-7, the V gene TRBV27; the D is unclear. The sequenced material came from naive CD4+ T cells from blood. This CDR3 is CASSKRAPGRDEQYF. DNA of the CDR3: TGTGCCAGCAGTAAACGGGCCCCCGGTCGGGACGAGCAGTACTTC.